This entry describes one T cell receptor beta chain. Its antigen is still unknown. Base qualities were left out, and no much larger clone turns up one base away. Each collaborating institution followed its own protocols to collect whole blood in K2EDTA tubes. For TCRbeta analysis, collaborators shipped samples in one of three forms: frozen whole blood, isolated PBMCs, or DNA extracted from either of those sample types. TCRbeta CDR3 regions were amplified from genomic DNA by means of the immunoSEQ Assay, a bias-controlled multiplex PCR. The source study handled its data this way. Within the assay, amplification of reference gene primers was used to estimate how many nucleated cells each sample contained. Sequence reads were collapsed and filtered to measure the absolute abundance of every unique TCRbeta CDR3 rearrangement. For each sample, productive Simpson clonality was calculated as the square root of Simpson's diversity index over productive rearrangements. This immuneACCESS table, as held by TCRdb, lists in-frame sequences with V and J called but not all clones. Of the missing ones, under half trace to an unresolved V gene in checked studies; the others have no known cause. V and J calls and clone size come straight from that table; D and trimming were deduced from the DNA. Here the sample has roughly 280,000 clones; approximately 85% occur a single time. Around 10% of the sample lies in the top ten.

The entry originates in a study of blood T cell repertoires in COVID-19 (dated by TCRdb to 2018 to 2020). In the study overall: Samples covering the acute and convalescent phases of COVID-19 were provided by collaborators in the United States, Italy and Spain. The prospective study material was composed of cDNA or gDNA derived from T cells, B-cell-depleted T cells, or PBMCs. Deeply sampled blood TCRbeta repertoires from subjects exposed to, actively infected with, or recovered from COVID-19 were included in the dataset. The repertoires were made available in a free public database intended to serve as a resource for research on the immune response to SARS-CoV-2. The samples were drawn from two sources: the first 160 participants of the ongoing ImmuneRACE study, and about 1,300 subjects contributed by 6 global collaborators. Sample metadata almost always included a de-identified subject ID, COVID-19 status, age in years and sex. Where available, HLA class I and class II types were taken from metadata supplied by the sample provider and were not determined by assay-based typing.

Beyond this particular receptor, the publication reports: The quantity of clinical and demographic metadata differed by source and by participant and was supplied without curation.

V loses 5 bases at its end and J loses 2 bases; junction bases beyond the gene matches: 4. Counted from cysteine to phenylalanine, this CDR3 has 15 amino acids. The CDR3 DNA has 45 bases and is translated from base 1. The CDR1 and CDR2 encoded by the germline V gene are SGHDN and FVKESK. The rearrangement joined TRBV14 to TRBJ2-1; 9 central bases correspond to TRBD1. The specimen was peripheral blood. The receptor's source is a woman aged 70-85 years with acute or convalescent COVID-19. In nucleotide form, the sequence is TGTGCCAGCAGCGCATGGACAGGGGCCTACAATGAGCAGTTCTTC. Its protein is CASSAWTGAYNEQFF.